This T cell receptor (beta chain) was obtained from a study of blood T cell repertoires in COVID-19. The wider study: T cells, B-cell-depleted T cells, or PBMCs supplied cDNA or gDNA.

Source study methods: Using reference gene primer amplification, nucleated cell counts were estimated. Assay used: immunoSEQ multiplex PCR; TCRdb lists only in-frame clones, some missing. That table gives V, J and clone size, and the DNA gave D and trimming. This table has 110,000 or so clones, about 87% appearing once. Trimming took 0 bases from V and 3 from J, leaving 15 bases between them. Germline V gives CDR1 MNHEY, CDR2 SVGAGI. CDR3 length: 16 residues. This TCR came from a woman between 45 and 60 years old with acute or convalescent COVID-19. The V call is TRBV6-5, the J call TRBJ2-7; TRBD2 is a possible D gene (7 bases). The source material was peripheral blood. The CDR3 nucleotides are TGTGCCAGCAGTTACTCGCCAGGGGACTATCTCTACGAGCAGTACTTC. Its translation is CASSYSPGDYLYEQYF.